A single sample is the source of the 9 T cell receptor beta chains below, sequenced in a study of T cells in Graves' hyperthyroidism and ophthalmopathy. RNA transcripts served as the template for amplifying TCR beta CDR3 regions. The TCR CDR3 first-round RT-PCR relied on the HTBI primer set. One entry per CDR3 protein, called by TCRdb with MiXCR from the multiplex PCR reads. The table has hundreds of thousands of distinct CDR3 sequences, 46% seen once. The source material was peripheral blood or thyroid tissue (not recorded which). The receptors stem from a woman aged 18-35 years with Graves' hyperthyroidism.

The chain links TRBV20-1 to TRBJ2-5; tentatively, D is TRBD1 or TRBD2 (5 bases each). CDR1 is DFQATT and CDR2 is SNEGSKA in the germline V gene (reference sequence). V was cut by 3 bases and J by 5 bases, with 19 bases left in between. The CDR3 runs to 15 residues. CDR3 region: CSASNRDPWVETQYF. CDR3 coding DNA: TGCAGTGCTAGTAACCGGGACCCGTGGGTGGAGACCCAGTACTTC.

This clonotype has more than one count but fewer than ten. The chain uses TRBV7-3 and TRBJ2-2; D remains unclear. Trimming took off 6 bases at V and 6 bases at J, with 14 bases between the two ends. CDR3 size: 14 residues. CDR1 and CDR2 (germline): SGHTA, FQGTGA. The CDR3 sequence: CASSLKGLAGELFF. CDR3 in DNA: TGTGCCAGCAGTTTGAAGGGTTTGGCCGGGGAGCTGTTTTTT.

CDR3 bases: TGTGCCAGCAGTCCCGACGGGACAGGTTACAATCAGCCCCAGCATTTT. This codes for CASSPDGTGYNQPQHF. The rearrangement joins TRBV6-1 to TRBJ1-5; 8 bases line up with TRBD1. Per germline, CDR1 MNHNS and CDR2 SASEGT. The CDR3 is 16 amino acids. The junction had 9 bases not matched to a gene; V was cut back by 5 bases and J by 3 bases.

This chain links TRBV6-6 with TRBJ2-2; 8 nucleotides align to TRBD1. CDR1 is MNHNY and CDR2 is SVGAGI in the germline V gene (reference sequence). J gave up 7 bases and V 2 bases, and 6 bases lay outside the gene matches. This CDR3 region has 15 residues. CDR3 sequence reads: CASSYRTGWNGELFF. For the CDR3, the DNA is TGTGCCAGCAGTTACCGGACAGGGTGGAACGGGGAGCTGTTTTTT.

This clonotype turned up a few times. The J gene is TRBJ1-2, the V gene TRBV5-1; no reliable D call. Trimming cost V 4 bases and J 8 bases, with 15 bases left between them. This CDR3 has 13 residues. Germline lookup yields CDR1 SGHRS and CDR2 YFSETQ. In DNA form, the CDR3 reads TGCGCCAGCAGCCCAGGACTCCATCGGGGCTACACCTTC. This encodes CASSPGLHRGYTF. Looking up the rest from reference TRBV5-1 and TRBJ1-2 gives the full variable domain: KAGVTQTPRYLIKTRGQQVTLSCSPISGHRSVSWYQQTPGQGLQFLFEYFSETQRNKGNFPGRFSGRQFSNSRSEMNVSTLELGDSALYLCASSPGLHRGYTFGSGTRLTVV.

This clonotype was seen more than once but under ten times. The chain joins TRBV19 to TRBJ2-7, with 9 bases lining up with TRBD1. Germline assignment: CDR1 LNHDA and CDR2 SQIVND (reference sequence). V was clipped by 9 bases and J by 0 bases; unmatched bases: 9. The length of the CDR3 is 15 residues. For the CDR3, the DNA is TGTGCCAGCAGCCAAGTGGACAGGGGCTCCTACGAGCAGTACTTC. Amino acids: CASSQVDRGSYEQYF.

This clonotype appeared many times. J is TRBJ1-5 and V is TRBV10-3; 11 nucleotides agree with TRBD1. V shed 2 bases and J 7 bases; nucleotides not matched to a gene: 4. Germline-derived CDR1 and CDR2 are ENHRY and SYGVKD. This CDR3 is built from 15 residues. CDR3 in DNA: TGTGCCATCAGTGAGGGACAGGGGGCTTACCAGCCCCAGCATTTT. Translating it yields CAISEGQGAYQPQHF.

The chain carries TRBV20-1 and TRBJ2-7; 8 positions match TRBD2. The germline V gene has CDR1 DFQATT and CDR2 SNEGSKA (reference sequence). V was pared by 0 bases and J by 4 bases, with 8 bases of the junction left unmatched. The CDR3 runs to 15 residues. In DNA, the CDR3 is TGCAGTGCTAGAGATAGGGCGACTAGCGATTACGAGCAGTACTTC. The encoded protein is CSARDRATSDYEQYF.

The sample holds a few counts of this clonotype. The genes are TRBV7-2 and TRBJ2-5; 10 nucleotides agree with TRBD2. After removal of 1 base from V and 4 bases from J, the junction contained 6 bases not matched to a gene. The CDR3 extends over 16 amino acids. Germline V gives CDR1 SGHTA, CDR2 FQGNSA. The CDR3, as DNA: TGTGCCAGCAGCTTAGGGAAACTAGCGGGAACAGAGACCCAGTACTTC. Translation: CASSLGKLAGTETQYF. The entire variable domain, with the rest obtained from reference TRBV7-2 and TRBJ2-5, is as follows: GAGVSQSPSNKVTEKGKDVELRCDPISGHTALYWYRQSLGQGLEFLIYFQGNSAPDKSGLPSDRFSAERTGGSVSTLTIQRTQQEDSAVYLCASSLGKLAGTETQYFGPGTRLLVL.